This T cell receptor (beta chain) was found in a study of blood T cells in healthy people across ages. This clonotype appeared many times. A second about 7 to 11 cycle PCR used barcoded and J-beta primers. Each CDR3 protein is one row after TCRdb ran MiXCR on the 5' RACE reads. The table lists roughly 500,000 distinct CDR3 sequences, approximately 25% of them singletons, with under 20% in the top ten. Germline lookup yields CDR1 MNHEY and CDR2 SVGEGT. The CDR3 extends over 14 amino acids. The ends were cut back, 5 bases at V and 6 bases at J, with 14 bases in the middle. The receptor comes from a woman aged 70-85 years in good health. V is TRBV6-2 or TRBV6-3 and J is TRBJ2-4; D is unclear. The sequenced material came from blood. The CDR3 loop is CASSRDQRSNIQYF. The CDR3 coding sequence is TGTGCCAGCAGTCGCGACCAACGATCAAACATTCAGTACTTC.